A selection of T cell receptor beta chains follows, all from one sample in a study of T cells after yellow fever vaccination. TCRdb passed the 5' RACE reads through MiXCR, listing each CDR3 protein once. The table records 45,000 to 60,000 distinct CDR3 sequences, approximately 5.5% of them present only once. Sequences were derived from PBMCs, either bulk or a sorted T-cell subset (CD4+, CD8+, memory, or dextramer-sorted; not recorded which), sampled on the day of the yellow fever booster vaccination. The origin of the receptors is a man between 18 and 35 years old who received the YFV17D yellow fever vaccine. CDR3s leave out the opening cysteine and the closing phenylalanine or tryptophan. Fields, in order: V gene, J gene, CDR3 protein.

TRBV7-9	TRBJ1-1	ASNRFGTVNTEAF
TRBV7-9	TRBJ1-1	ASSLGIGDTEAF
TRBV28	TRBJ2-3	ASSGEDTQY
TRBV13	TRBJ2-1	ASSPRSYNEQF
TRBV5-1	TRBJ2-1	ASSLAGGRLNEQF
TRBV2	TRBJ2-1	ASSYRGEQF
TRBV3-2	TRBJ2-1	ASSHSGLAGGYNEQF
TRBV9	TRBJ1-3	ASSGTGVIGNTIY
TRBV9	TRBJ2-3	ASSVVEGESTDTQY
TRBV19	TRBJ2-5	ASSRTSKETQY
TRBV18	TRBJ1-6	ASSPRIRGPYNSPLH
TRBV9	TRBJ2-7	ASSEGTTGEQY
TRBV6-5	TRBJ1-1	ASSTGGSTEAF
TRBV14	TRBJ2-5	ASSQMEDRGRWQETQY
TRBV5-1	TRBJ2-2	ASSWTGANTGELF
TRBV18	TRBJ1-6	ASSRGDRDSPLH
TRBV20-1	TRBJ1-5	SASWDRLGPQH
TRBV20-1	TRBJ1-6	SANAGDSPLH
TRBV15	TRBJ1-5	ATSRELPGTLYQPQH
TRBV7-8	TRBJ2-1	ASSLALGGTYNEQF
TRBV12-3/TRBV12-4	TRBJ2-7	ASSLWSAYEQY
TRBV18	TRBJ1-1	ASSPSGMNTEAF
TRBV7-6	TRBJ1-1	ASSFNPRDTEAF
TRBV12-3/TRBV12-4	TRBJ2-3	ASHRNRGGTDTQY
TRBV9	TRBJ1-2	ASSGPGTVPTNYGYT
TRBV23-1	TRBJ2-5	ASSHEGDETQY
TRBV5-4	TRBJ1-5	ASSVGGGGGPQH
TRBV5-5	TRBJ1-2	ASSEDSYGYT
TRBV19	TRBJ1-5	ASSRHGDNQPQH
TRBV12-3/TRBV12-4	TRBJ2-7	ASSSGTSGGSEQY
TRBV7-3	TRBJ2-1	ASSRRDLNEQF
TRBV28	TRBJ2-5	ASSPQGRVQETQY
TRBV27	TRBJ2-5	ASSLIPPGRETQY
TRBV4-3	TRBJ1-2	ASRSKSSEIGSYGYT
TRBV9	TRBJ2-2	ASTRGTGELF
TRBV13	TRBJ2-1	ASSLLEASGGLSYNEQF
TRBV6-1	TRBJ2-3	ASSGIWVRTDTQY
TRBV4-2	TRBJ2-3	ASSQDRGSSTDTQY
TRBV29-1	TRBJ2-7	SVEEQGYEQY
TRBV12-3/TRBV12-4	TRBJ1-1	ASSFMAPGTEAF
TRBV7-6	TRBJ2-5	ASSAQETQY
TRBV7-9	TRBJ2-2	ASSLETANTGELF
TRBV4-3	TRBJ2-2	ASSQDEVAAGELF
TRBV27	TRBJ2-5	ASSPETGFGETQY
TRBV7-3	TRBJ1-6	ASKEWGSYNSPLH
TRBV2	TRBJ1-1	ASSEEDLTEAF
TRBV5-1	TRBJ2-2	ASSLVPDANTGELF
TRBV12-3/TRBV12-4	TRBJ1-1	ASSRDNFVNTEAF
TRBV20-1	TRBJ2-7	SAPRQGGFYEQY
TRBV28	TRBJ2-5	ASSRIQETQY
TRBV7-3	TRBJ2-3	ASSSGAGSTDTQY
TRBV5-6	TRBJ2-5	ASTLVVGRETQY